These 22 T cell receptor beta chains were all obtained from the same sample, sequenced in a study of T cells in Graves' hyperthyroidism and ophthalmopathy. Authors of the study amplified TCR beta CDR3 regions from RNA transcripts. The HTBI primer set was used in a first-round RT-PCR of the TCR CDR3. MiXCR was run by TCRdb on the multiplex PCR reads, yielding one entry per CDR3 protein. The sample records approximately 710,000 distinct CDR3 sequences, approximately 15% being singletons. The sequencing input was blood. The receptors derive from a man in his fifties with Graves' hyperthyroidism.

About this clonotype itself: At one of its ends the junction is not consistent with the germline gene, which may arise from a read error. V usage is TRBV5-1 and J usage is TRBJ1-5; D unresolved. Germline CDR1 reads SGHRS; CDR2 reads YFSETQ. There are 14 residues in the CDR3. CDR3 residues: CASSLLDSNQPQHF. The CDR3 DNA is TGTGCCAGCAGCTTACTGGACAGCAATCAGCCCCAGCATTTT.

This clonotype has a handful of counts. DNA for the CDR3: TGTGCCAGCGGAGGACAGGGGGCGTCTAGCGGGGCCTACGAGCAGTACTTC. It codes for CASGGQGASSGAYEQYF. The chain couples TRBV28 to TRBJ2-7; 11 bases agree with TRBD1. CDR1 MDHEN and CDR2 SYDVKM come from the germline V gene. This CDR3 spans 17 amino acids. Losses at the gene ends were 8 bases for V and 2 bases for J; bases not matched to a gene: 14.

This clonotype was picked up many times. The genes are TRBV11-2 and TRBJ2-5; 9 nucleotides match TRBD2. CDR1 and CDR2 from the germline V gene are SGHAT and FQNNGV. This CDR3 has 14 amino acids. The trim removed 0 bases at V and 4 bases at J, leaving 0 bases unmatched. The CDR3 here is CASSLDSGRETQYF. CDR3 sequence (DNA): TGTGCCAGCAGCTTAGATAGCGGGAGAGAGACCCAGTACTTC.

This clonotype was observed a handful of times. The chain joins TRBV19 to TRBJ1-1; possibly TRBD1 for D (5 bases). The CDR3 totals 13 residues. Germline V gene sequence: CDR1 LNHDA, CDR2 SQIVND (reference sequence). V was pared by 9 bases and J by 5 bases, with 16 bases between. CDR3 DNA: TGTGCCAGCAAGATACGAGGGGCAACTGAAGCTTTCTTT. Translation: CASKIRGATEAFF. The whole variable domain, remainder taken from reference TRBV19 and TRBJ1-1, is DGGITQSPKYLFRKEGQNVTLSCEQNLNHDAMYWYRQDPGQGLRLIYYSQIVNDFQKGDIAEGYSVSREKKESFPLTVTSAQKNPTAFYLCASKIRGATEAFFGQGTRLTVV.

This clonotype appeared many times. This sequence joins TRBV2 and TRBJ2-7, with D possibly TRBD2 on 6 matching bases. The CDR3 is 12 residues long. V was cut by 7 bases and J by 2 bases, with 9 bases left in between. The V gene's germline CDR1 is SNHLY and CDR2 FYNNEI. Written as DNA, the CDR3 is TGTGCCAGCATCTTAGCGGCCTACGAGCAGTACTTC. Translated, it gives CASILAAYEQYF.

This chain uses TRBV30 with TRBJ1-5; D perhaps matches TRBD1 (5 bases). The CDR3 has 12 amino acids. Germline V gives CDR1 GTSNPN, CDR2 SVGIG (reference sequence). The ends were cut back, 4 bases at V and 7 bases at J, with 11 bases in the middle. The CDR3 nucleotides are TGTGCCTGGAAAGGGGAGGGGCAGCCCCAGCATTTT. It codes for CAWKGEGQPQHF.

The sample holds a few counts of this clonotype. Compared with germline, one end of the junction differs, possibly owing to a read error. This chain links TRBV7-9 with TRBJ2-2, with a weak D call TRBD2 (5 bases). Germline CDR1 SEHNR, CDR2 FQNEAQ (reference sequence). This CDR3 is 15 amino acids long. The CDR3 is CASTLPGLFTGELFF. CDR3 DNA: TGTGCCAGCACCTTACCGGGATTATTCACCGGGGAGCTGTTTTTT. The variable domain in full, with the rest retrieved from reference TRBV7-9 and TRBJ2-2, is DTGVSQNPRHKITKRGQNVTFRCDPISEHNRLYWYRQTLGQGPEFLTYFQNEAQLEKSRLLSDRFSAERPKGSFSTLEIQRTEQGDSAMYLCASTLPGLFTGELFFGEGSRLTVL.

Many counts were recorded for this clonotype. V usage is TRBV7-2 and J usage is TRBJ2-3, with TRBD2 identical over 10 bases. Germline-derived CDR1 and CDR2 are SGHTA and FQGNSA. V shed 4 bases, J shed 3 bases, and the junction held 1 base outside the gene matches. The CDR3 covers 14 residues. For the CDR3, the DNA is TGTGCCAGCAGCTCTAGCGGGAGAACAGATACGCAGTATTTT. Encoded protein: CASSSSGRTDTQYF.

This clonotype was counted only a few times. CDR3 loop: CAISDRVGAGSSYNEQFF. DNA of the CDR3: TGTGCCATCAGTGATAGAGTCGGAGCGGGGAGCTCCTACAATGAGCAGTTCTTC. V usage is TRBV10-3 and J usage is TRBJ2-1; TRBD2 agrees at 7 bases. Looked up from germline, CDR1 is ENHRY and CDR2 is SYGVKD. This CDR3 region has 18 residues. V dropped 3 bases and J dropped 0; count of bases not matched to a gene: 11.

In the case of this clonotype: Given a much more abundant clone one base away, this may be a read error. The chain links TRBV9 to TRBJ2-1; D gene uncertain. The CDR3 length is 13 residues. CDR1 and CDR2 (germline): SGDLS, YYNGEE. CDR3 loop: CDSSVVGVGEQFF. The CDR3 DNA reads TGTGACAGCAGCGTAGTGGGCGTTGGTGAGCAGTTCTTC.

The table lists this clonotype with a few counts. One end of the junction is discordant with germline, which a read error may explain. CDR3 sequence (DNA): TGTGTCAGCAGTCCGCCGGGTGGGAGCAATCAGCCCCAGCATTTT. Its protein product is CVSSPPGGSNQPQHF. The V call is TRBV28, the J call TRBJ1-5, with D unclear. The CDR3 loop spans 15 amino acids. The germline CDR1 and CDR2 sequences are MDHEN and SYDVKM.

This clonotype showed up many times. This chain connects TRBV6-2 or TRBV6-3 to TRBJ2-3, with 12 bases lining up with TRBD2. This CDR3 contains 18 residues. V lost 4 bases, J lost 2 bases, and 10 bases stayed unmatched. Looked up from germline, CDR1 is MNHEY and CDR2 is SVGEGT. CDR3 in DNA: TGTGCCAGCAGTTCGACTAGCGGGAGTTGGGGACCCACAGATACGCAGTATTTT. Its translation is CASSSTSGSWGPTDTQYF.

The CDR3 spells CASSLSRKGGTEAFF. Written as DNA, the CDR3 is TGTGCCAGCAGTTTATCAAGGAAGGGGGGCACTGAAGCTTTCTTT. V and J are TRBV12-3 or TRBV12-4 and TRBJ1-1; tentatively, D is TRBD1 (6 bases). The CDR3 extends over 15 amino acids. V lost 2 bases and J 4 bases, leaving 14 bases between the germline ends.

The chain carries TRBV4-1 and TRBJ2-7, with 9 bases aligning to TRBD1. The CDR3 covers 16 residues. Germline lookup yields CDR1 MGHRA and CDR2 YSYEKL. V gave up 2 bases and J gave up 1 base; unmatched junction bases: 6. The CDR3, as DNA: TGCGCCAGCAGCCAATCTGGGACAGGGACATCCTACGAGCAGTACTTC. It is translated as CASSQSGTGTSYEQYF.

This clonotype occurred a few times. V is TRBV5-4 and J is TRBJ2-1; D is possibly TRBD1 (6 bases). The CDR3 length is 12 residues. Germline V CDR1 and CDR2: SGHNT, YYREEE (reference sequence). The V and J ends lost 4 bases and 8 bases respectively, with 10 bases between them. This CDR3 is CASSRTEDEQFF. The CDR3 nucleotides read TGTGCCAGCAGCCGGACAGAGGATGAGCAGTTCTTC.

Many counts were recorded for this clonotype. The chain carries TRBV27 and TRBJ1-6, with D possibly being TRBD1 (6 bases). V gave up 4 bases and J gave up 6 bases, with 13 bases separating them. Germline loops: CDR1 MNHEY, CDR2 SMNVEV (reference sequence). The CDR3 spans 15 residues. This CDR3 reads CASSSPGVGNSPLHF. CDR3 coding DNA: TGTGCCAGCAGTTCCCCAGGGGTTGGTAATTCACCCCTCCACTTT.

V and J are TRBV30 and TRBJ2-6, with D possibly matching TRBD1 (8 bases). The V end was cut by 5 bases, the J end by 2 bases, with 19 bases between. Germline-derived CDR1 and CDR2 are GTSNPN and SVGIG (reference sequence). The CDR3 is 17 amino acids. CDR3: CAWHSYRGGTGANVLTF. DNA for the CDR3: TGTGCCTGGCATTCTTACAGGGGGGGAACTGGGGCCAACGTCCTGACTTTC.

This clonotype was recorded at least ten times. This chain joins TRBV20-1 and TRBJ2-3; 11 positions agree with TRBD2. Germline V lookup: CDR1 DFQATT, CDR2 SNEGSKA (reference sequence). The junction had 5 bases not matched to a gene; V was cut back by 5 bases and J by 4 bases. The CDR3 contains 14 residues. CDR3 in amino acids: CSAGGLAEADTQYF. The CDR3 bases are TGCAGTGCTGGGGGACTAGCGGAGGCAGATACGCAGTATTTT.

This clonotype has at least ten counts. The V call is TRBV28, the J call TRBJ2-7; 7 positions match TRBD1. This CDR3 spans 12 amino acids. The germline CDR1 and CDR2 sequences are MDHEN and SYDVKM. J gave up 3 bases and V 7 bases, and 3 bases lay outside the gene matches. CDR3 region: CASTRTGYEQYF. The CDR3 DNA sequence: TGTGCCAGCACGCGGACAGGCTACGAGCAGTACTTC. The complete variable domain, with remaining parts taken from reference TRBV28 and TRBJ2-7, reads DVKVTQSSRYLVKRTGEKVFLECVQDMDHENMFWYRQDPGLGLRLIYFSYDVKMKEKGDIPEGYSVSREKKERFSLILESASTNQTSMYLCASTRTGYEQYFGPGTRLTVT.

Many counts were recorded for this clonotype. The CDR3 protein is CAISERGGENSPLHF. In nucleotides, the CDR3 is TGTGCCATCAGTGAGAGGGGGGGTGAAAATTCACCCCTCCACTTT. The rearrangement joins TRBV10-3 to TRBJ1-6; a weak D match, TRBD1 (6 bases). The V gene lost 2 bases and the J gene lost 7 bases, with 12 bases spanning the gap. Germline V gene data show CDR1 as ENHRY and CDR2 as SYGVKD. The CDR3 spans 15 residues.

This clonotype was found many times. The chain carries TRBV2 and TRBJ2-7, with TRBD2 identical over 8 bases. Per the germline V gene, CDR1 is SNHLY and CDR2 is FYNNEI. Trimming removed 3 bases from V and 3 bases from J; junction bases left unmatched: 13. The CDR3 sequence is 17 residues long. The CDR3 loop reads CASSDPGRGGGIYEQYF. The DNA for the CDR3 is TGTGCCAGCAGTGATCCCGGGAGGGGGGGGGGAATCTACGAGCAGTACTTC.

The V and J genes are TRBV27 and TRBJ1-5; D perhaps matches TRBD1 (5 bases). CDR3 size: 14 residues. Trimming took off 1 base at V and 3 bases at J, with 7 bases between the two ends. Germline V lookup: CDR1 MNHEY, CDR2 SMNVEV (reference sequence). Here the CDR3 reads CASSLWGINQPQHF. The CDR3 DNA reads as TGTGCCAGCAGTTTATGGGGGATCAATCAGCCCCAGCATTTT.